This TCR beta chain was recovered during a study of T cell changes during pregnancy in multiple sclerosis. V was cut by 0 bases and J by 1 base, with 12 bases left in between. In germline, CDR1 is SGHRS, CDR2 YFSETQ. This CDR3 comprises 16 residues. Measured with immunoSEQ multiplex PCR; TCRdb has only the in-frame clones, and not every one. Of some 96,000 clones detected, approximately 92% appear once; the ten largest clones hold about 1.9%. This receptor was taken from a female donor with multiple sclerosis, enrolled in a pregnancy study. V usage is TRBV5-1 and J usage is TRBJ2-3, with a weak D call TRBD2 (5 bases). The source material was peripheral blood, sampled after pregnancy. In DNA form, the CDR3 reads TGCGCCAGCAGCTTGGATACGGGAAGGCGCACAGATACGCAGTATTTT. Translation: CASSLDTGRRTDTQYF.